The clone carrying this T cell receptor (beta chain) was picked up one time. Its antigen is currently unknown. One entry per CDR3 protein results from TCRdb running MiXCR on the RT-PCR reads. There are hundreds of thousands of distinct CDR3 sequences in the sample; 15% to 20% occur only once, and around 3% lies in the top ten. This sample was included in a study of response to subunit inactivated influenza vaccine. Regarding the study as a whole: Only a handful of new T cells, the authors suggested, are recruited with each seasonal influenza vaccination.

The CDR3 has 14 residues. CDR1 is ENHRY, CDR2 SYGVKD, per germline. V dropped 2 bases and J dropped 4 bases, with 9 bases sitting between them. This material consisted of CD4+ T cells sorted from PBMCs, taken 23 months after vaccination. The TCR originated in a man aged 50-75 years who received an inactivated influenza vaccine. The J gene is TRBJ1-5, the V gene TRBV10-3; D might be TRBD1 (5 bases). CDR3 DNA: TGTGCCATCAGTGAGCGGGGGTCAAATCAGCCCCAGCATTTT. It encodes CAISERGSNQPQHF.